The TCR beta chain under discussion was sequenced for a study of glioma-infiltrating T cells. The iRepertoire nested amplicon-rescue multiplex PCR amplified TCR alpha and beta CDR3s from RNA. Tissue mRNA or PBMC total RNA, about 90-400 ng, went into one-step reverse transcription and amplification. In TCRdb, the multiplex PCR reads were re-called with MiXCR into one record per CDR3 protein. The repertoire holds around 130,000 distinct CDR3 sequences, with around 25% as singletons. General study results and limits: Above-expected tissue-blood divergence occurred in all gliomas, most in low-grade ones.

This clonotype was counted only a few times. The antigen remains undetermined. The CDR3 loop spans 16 amino acids. Trimming removed 2 bases from V and 2 bases from J, with 13 bases in between. In germline, CDR1 is LGHNA, CDR2 YNFKEQ. The chain couples TRBV4-2 to TRBJ2-1; TRBD1 or TRBD2 may be the D gene (6 bases each). Input material: glioma tissue, nonneoplastic brain tissue, or PBMCs (not recorded which). The source of this sequence is a human donor with low-grade glioma or glioblastoma, undergoing nonglioma brain surgery, or in good health (not recorded which). This chain's CDR3 is CASSQQSGGPYNEQFF. In DNA form, the CDR3 reads TGTGCCAGCAGCCAACAATCCGGGGGCCCCTACAATGAGCAGTTCTTC.